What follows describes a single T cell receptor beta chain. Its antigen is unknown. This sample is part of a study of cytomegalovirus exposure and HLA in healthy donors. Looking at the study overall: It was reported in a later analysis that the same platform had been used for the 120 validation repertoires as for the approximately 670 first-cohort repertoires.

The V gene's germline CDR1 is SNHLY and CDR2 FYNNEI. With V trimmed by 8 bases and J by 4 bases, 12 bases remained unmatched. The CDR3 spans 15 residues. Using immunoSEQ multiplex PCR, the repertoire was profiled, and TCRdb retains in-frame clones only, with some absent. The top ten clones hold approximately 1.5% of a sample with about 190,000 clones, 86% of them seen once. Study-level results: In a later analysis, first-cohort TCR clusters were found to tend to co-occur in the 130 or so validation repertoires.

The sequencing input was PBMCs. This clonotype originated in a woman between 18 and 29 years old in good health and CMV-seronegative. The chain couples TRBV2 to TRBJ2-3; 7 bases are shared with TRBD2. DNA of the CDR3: TGTGCCAGCCGGAGTTCGGGCGGGAGCGCAGATACGCAGTATTTT. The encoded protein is CASRSSGGSADTQYF.